These 10 T cell receptor beta chains were sequenced from one sample in a study of cytomegalovirus exposure and HLA in healthy donors. Primers included in the PCR were 60 Vbeta and 13 Jbeta primers. TCRdb's copy holds only in-frame clones and misses some; the assay was immunoSEQ multiplex PCR. The table has some 190,000 clones, roughly 77% seen once. Material for sequencing was PBMCs. The receptor source for this set is a man aged 40-49 years in good health and CMV-seropositive.

The V call is TRBV19, the J call TRBJ2-3; D uncertain. The length of the CDR3 is 15 residues. Germline V gene sequence: CDR1 LNHDA, CDR2 SQIVND (reference sequence). V dropped 5 bases and J dropped 1 base, with 13 bases sitting between them. CDR3 amino acids: CASSLGWSGTDTQYF. CDR3 nucleotides: TGTGCCAGTAGTCTGGGCTGGTCGGGCACAGATACGCAGTATTTT.

This chain links TRBV7-7 with TRBJ2-3; 7 bases map to TRBD2. The V segment lost 3 bases and the J segment 1 base; nucleotides outside the gene matches: 4. Germline-derived CDR1 and CDR2 are SSHAT and FNYEAQ (reference sequence). This CDR3 spans 15 amino acids. CDR3 protein: CASSLGLAGTDTQYF. CDR3 sequence (DNA): TGTGCCAGCAGCTTGGGTCTAGCGGGCACAGATACGCAGTATTTT.

The rearrangement uses TRBV6-1 and TRBJ1-2; TRBD1 aligns across 9 bases. With 6 bases clipped from V and 7 bases from J, the junction kept 6 bases outside the gene matches. CDR1 is MNHNS and CDR2 is SASEGT in the germline V gene. This CDR3 region has 13 residues. Written as DNA, the CDR3 is TGTGCCAGCAGCGAGACAGGGGGTCGTGGCTACACCTTC. Amino acids: CASSETGGRGYTF.

V and J are TRBV19 and TRBJ2-2, with a weak D call TRBD1 (6 bases). Germline V gives CDR1 LNHDA, CDR2 SQIVND (reference sequence). V was cut by 5 bases and J by 3 bases, with 10 bases left in between. The CDR3 sequence is 14 residues long. In DNA, the CDR3 is TGTGCCAGTAGTGCTGGACAGCACACCGGGGAGCTGTTTTTT. This sequence encodes CASSAGQHTGELFF.

This clone was seen more than once but under ten times. The CDR3 DNA sequence: TGTGCCAGCAGCTTAGGCGCCGGACAGGGGCCCACAGATACGCAGTATTTT. It encodes CASSLGAGQGPTDTQYF. The chain joins TRBV7-9 to TRBJ2-3; 9 bases match TRBD1. The CDR3 runs 17 residues. The V and J ends lost 1 base and 2 bases, in that order; junction bases with no gene match: 7. The germline V gene encodes CDR1 SEHNR and CDR2 FQNEAQ (reference sequence). Looking up the rest from reference TRBV7-9 and TRBJ2-3 gives the full variable domain: DTGVSQNPRHKITKRGQNVTFRCDPISEHNRLYWYRQTLGQGPEFLTYFQNEAQLEKSRLLSDRFSAERPKGSFSTLEIQRTEQGDSAMYLCASSLGAGQGPTDTQYFGPGTRLTVL.

V gene TRBV7-6 combines with J gene TRBJ1-1; TRBD1 matches at 8 bases. V was clipped by 0 bases and J by 4 bases; unmatched bases: 7. This CDR3 contains 16 residues. Germline CDR1 reads SGHVS; CDR2 reads FNYEAQ. CDR3 DNA: TGTGCCAGCAGCTTAGCGCCCAGGGGGCAGAGCACTGAAGCTTTCTTT. This translates into CASSLAPRGQSTEAFF.

The chain is built from TRBV29-1 and TRBJ2-1; D is possibly TRBD1 (5 bases). Trimming stripped 5 bases from V and 3 bases from J, with 8 bases between. CDR3 length: 12 amino acids. Germline V gene sequence: CDR1 SQVTM, CDR2 ANQGSEA. CDR3 nucleotide sequence: TGCAGCGTTTGGCAGGGCTACAATGAGCAGTTCTTC. Amino acid sequence: CSVWQGYNEQFF.

In this sample, this clone turned up once. This chain joins TRBV15 and TRBJ1-5, with TRBD1 matching 8 bases. Germline lookup yields CDR1 LNHNV and CDR2 YYDKDF (reference sequence). This CDR3 comprises 13 residues. Trimming removed 4 bases from V and 6 bases from J; junction bases left unmatched: 2. The CDR3 nucleotides read TGTGCCACCAGCACTACAGGGGGTCAGCCCCAGCATTTT. Translated, it gives CATSTTGGQPQHF.

A word on this clone: The same CDR3 arises from other DNA sequences in this sample as well. The chain uses TRBV27 and TRBJ2-7; D not certain. The CDR3 is made up of 13 amino acids. Per the germline V gene, CDR1 is MNHEY and CDR2 is SMNVEV (reference sequence). The V end was cut by 6 bases, the J end by 2 bases, with 11 bases between. CDR3 region: CASSLGGTYEQYF. For the CDR3, the DNA is TGTGCCAGCAGCTTAGGCGGTACCTACGAGCAGTACTTC.

The rearrangement links TRBV7-2 to TRBJ2-5; weak D call: TRBD2 (6 bases). The CDR3 is made up of 16 amino acids. Germline V gene lookup returns CDR1 SGHTA and CDR2 FQGNSA. Trimming left V 0 bases short and J 5 bases short, with 16 bases between. CDR3 sequence: CASSLAAGTPWETQYF. The CDR3 DNA reads TGTGCCAGCAGCTTAGCCGCCGGGACTCCGTGGGAGACCCAGTACTTC.